This T cell receptor (beta chain) was retrieved from a study of shared clonotypes between healthy human individuals. Sequencing used immunoSEQ multiplex PCR; TCRdb keeps in-frame clones, though not all of them. The sample includes 550,000 to 700,000 clones, 73% seen only once; the top ten take 1.5% to 2%. Whole-study results and caveats: Shared clonotypes: approximately 5.3% naive CD4, about 3.5% naive CD8, less than 2.5% memory CD4, roughly 0.4% memory CD8.

A remark on this clone: The antigen is unknown.

This CDR3 region has 15 residues. The V gene's germline CDR1 is SNHLY and CDR2 FYNNEI. The J segment lost 2 bases and the V segment lost 6 bases, leaving 7 bases of the junction unmatched. The J gene is TRBJ2-3, the V gene TRBV2; TRBD2 agrees at 8 bases. The sequencing sample was made of memory CD4+ T cells sorted from blood. The subset here: CD45RA-negative fraction. The sequence derives from a woman under 40 in good health. The DNA for the CDR3 is TGTGCCAGCAGACCGGGACTAGACCACACAGATACGCAGTATTTT. It translates to CASRPGLDHTDTQYF. Full variable domain (missing parts from reference TRBV2 and TRBJ2-3): EPEVTQTPSHQVTQMGQEVILRCVPISNHLYFYWYRQILGQKVEFLVSFYNNEISEKSEIFDDQFSVERPDGSNFTLKIRSTKLEDSAMYFCASRPGLDHTDTQYFGPGTRLTVL.